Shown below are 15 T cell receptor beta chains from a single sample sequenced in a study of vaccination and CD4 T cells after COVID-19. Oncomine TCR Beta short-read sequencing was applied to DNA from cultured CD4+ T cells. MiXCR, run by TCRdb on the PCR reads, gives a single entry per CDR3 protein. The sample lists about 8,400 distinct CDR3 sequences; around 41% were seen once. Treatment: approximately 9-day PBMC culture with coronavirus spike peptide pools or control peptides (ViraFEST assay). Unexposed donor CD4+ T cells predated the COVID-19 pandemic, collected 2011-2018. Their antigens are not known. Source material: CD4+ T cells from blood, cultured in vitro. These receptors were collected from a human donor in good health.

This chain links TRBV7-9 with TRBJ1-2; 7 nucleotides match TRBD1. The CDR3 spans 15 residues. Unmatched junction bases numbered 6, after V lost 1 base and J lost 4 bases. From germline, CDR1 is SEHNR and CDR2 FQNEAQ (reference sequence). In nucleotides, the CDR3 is TGTGCCAGCAGCTTAGATAGCGCAGGGGGCTATGGCTACACCTTC. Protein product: CASSLDSAGGYGYTF.

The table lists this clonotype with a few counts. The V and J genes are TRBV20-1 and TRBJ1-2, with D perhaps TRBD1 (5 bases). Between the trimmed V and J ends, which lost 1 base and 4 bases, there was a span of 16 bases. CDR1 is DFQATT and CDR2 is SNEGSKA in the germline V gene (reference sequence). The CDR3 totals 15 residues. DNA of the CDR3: TGCAGTGCTAGAGGGGAACGGGGGAGCAGCTATGGCTACACCTTC. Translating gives CSARGERGSSYGYTF.

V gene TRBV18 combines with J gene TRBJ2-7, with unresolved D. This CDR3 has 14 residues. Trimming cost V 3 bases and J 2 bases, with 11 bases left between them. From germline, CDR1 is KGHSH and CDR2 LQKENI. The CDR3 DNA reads TGTGCCAGCTCACCGTGGGTAGGGACCTACGAGCAGTACTTC. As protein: CASSPWVGTYEQYF.

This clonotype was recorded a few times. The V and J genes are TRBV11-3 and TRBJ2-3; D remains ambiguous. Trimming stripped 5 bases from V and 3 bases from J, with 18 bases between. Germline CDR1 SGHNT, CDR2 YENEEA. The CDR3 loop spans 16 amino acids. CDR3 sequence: CASSPGGTAGTDTQYF. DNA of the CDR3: TGTGCCAGCAGCCCCGGTGGCACGGCAGGAACAGATACGCAGTATTTT. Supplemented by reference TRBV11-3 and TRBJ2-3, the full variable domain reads EAGVVQSPRYKIIEKKQPVAFWCNPISGHNTLYWYLQNLGQGPELLIRYENEEAVDDSQLPKDRFSAERLKGVDSTLKIQPAELGDSAVYLCASSPGGTAGTDTQYFGPGTRLTVL.

CDR3 in DNA: TGTGCCATCAGTAGCCAGGGGGCTCCCGGGGAGCTGTTTTTT. Translated, it gives CAISSQGAPGELFF. The rearrangement links TRBV10-3 to TRBJ2-2; 8 nucleotides align to TRBD1. Germline values: CDR1 ENHRY, CDR2 SYGVKD. The CDR3 loop spans 14 amino acids. J lost 6 bases, V lost 5 bases, and 5 bases had no gene match.

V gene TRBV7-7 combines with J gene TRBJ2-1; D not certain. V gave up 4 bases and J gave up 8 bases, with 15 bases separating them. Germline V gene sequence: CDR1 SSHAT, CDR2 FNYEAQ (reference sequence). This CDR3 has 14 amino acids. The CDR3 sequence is CASSSLGSIYEQFF. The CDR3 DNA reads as TGTGCCAGCAGCTCACTTGGCTCCATCTATGAGCAGTTCTTC.

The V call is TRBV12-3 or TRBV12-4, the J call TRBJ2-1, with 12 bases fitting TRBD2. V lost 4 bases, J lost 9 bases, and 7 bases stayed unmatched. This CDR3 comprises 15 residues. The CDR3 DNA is TGTGCCAGCAGTTCAGCTAGCGGGAGGGCCCGTGAGCAGTTCTTC. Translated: CASSSASGRAREQFF.

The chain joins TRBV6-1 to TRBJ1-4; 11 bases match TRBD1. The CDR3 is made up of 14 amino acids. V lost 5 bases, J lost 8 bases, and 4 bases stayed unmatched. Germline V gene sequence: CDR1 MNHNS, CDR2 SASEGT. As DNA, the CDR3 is TGTGCCAGCAGTCCGGACAGGGGGCCGGAAAAACTGTTTTTT. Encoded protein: CASSPDRGPEKLFF.

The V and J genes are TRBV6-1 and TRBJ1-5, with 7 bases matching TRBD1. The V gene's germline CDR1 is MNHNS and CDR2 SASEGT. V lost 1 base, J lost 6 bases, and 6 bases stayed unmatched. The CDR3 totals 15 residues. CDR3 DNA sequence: TGTGCCAGCAGTGAAGGCAGAACAGGGGTTCAGCCCCAGCATTTT. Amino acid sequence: CASSEGRTGVQPQHF.

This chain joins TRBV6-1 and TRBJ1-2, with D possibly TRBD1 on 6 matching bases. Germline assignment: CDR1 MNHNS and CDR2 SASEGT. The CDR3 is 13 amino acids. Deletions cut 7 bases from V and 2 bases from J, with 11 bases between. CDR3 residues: CASTGTQNYGYTF. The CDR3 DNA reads TGTGCCAGCACCGGGACACAAAACTATGGCTACACCTTC.

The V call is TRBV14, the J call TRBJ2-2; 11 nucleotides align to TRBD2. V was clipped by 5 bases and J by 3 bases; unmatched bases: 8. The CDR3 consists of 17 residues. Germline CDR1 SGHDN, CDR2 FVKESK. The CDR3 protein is CASSSWRGLADTGELFF. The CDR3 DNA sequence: TGTGCCAGCAGCTCCTGGAGGGGACTAGCGGACACCGGGGAGCTGTTTTTT.

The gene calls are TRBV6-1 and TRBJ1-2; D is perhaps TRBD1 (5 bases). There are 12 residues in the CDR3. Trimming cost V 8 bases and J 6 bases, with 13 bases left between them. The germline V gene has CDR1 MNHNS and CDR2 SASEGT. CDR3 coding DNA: TGTGCCAGCTCCCCATTAGGGGATGGCTACACCTTC. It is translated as CASSPLGDGYTF.

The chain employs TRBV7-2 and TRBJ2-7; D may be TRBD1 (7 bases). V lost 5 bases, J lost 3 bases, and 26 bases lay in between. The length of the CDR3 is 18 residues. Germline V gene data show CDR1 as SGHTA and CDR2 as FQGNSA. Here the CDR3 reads CASSPGMGRGTGFYEQYF. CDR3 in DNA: TGTGCCAGCAGCCCAGGGATGGGCAGGGGGACTGGATTCTACGAGCAGTACTTC.

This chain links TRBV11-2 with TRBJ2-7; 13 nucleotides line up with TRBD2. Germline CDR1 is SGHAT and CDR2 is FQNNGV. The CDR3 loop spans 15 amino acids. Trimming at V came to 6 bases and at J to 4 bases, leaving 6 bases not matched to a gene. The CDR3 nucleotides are TGTGCCAGCAGTACCAGGACTAGCGGGAGTTACGAGCAGTACTTC. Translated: CASSTRTSGSYEQYF.

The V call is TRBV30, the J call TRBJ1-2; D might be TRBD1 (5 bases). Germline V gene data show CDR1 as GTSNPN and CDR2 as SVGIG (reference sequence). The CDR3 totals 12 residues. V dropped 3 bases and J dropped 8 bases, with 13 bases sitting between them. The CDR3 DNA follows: TGTGCCTGGAGAAGCTTAAGGGGCGGCTACACCTTC. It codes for CAWRSLRGGYTF.